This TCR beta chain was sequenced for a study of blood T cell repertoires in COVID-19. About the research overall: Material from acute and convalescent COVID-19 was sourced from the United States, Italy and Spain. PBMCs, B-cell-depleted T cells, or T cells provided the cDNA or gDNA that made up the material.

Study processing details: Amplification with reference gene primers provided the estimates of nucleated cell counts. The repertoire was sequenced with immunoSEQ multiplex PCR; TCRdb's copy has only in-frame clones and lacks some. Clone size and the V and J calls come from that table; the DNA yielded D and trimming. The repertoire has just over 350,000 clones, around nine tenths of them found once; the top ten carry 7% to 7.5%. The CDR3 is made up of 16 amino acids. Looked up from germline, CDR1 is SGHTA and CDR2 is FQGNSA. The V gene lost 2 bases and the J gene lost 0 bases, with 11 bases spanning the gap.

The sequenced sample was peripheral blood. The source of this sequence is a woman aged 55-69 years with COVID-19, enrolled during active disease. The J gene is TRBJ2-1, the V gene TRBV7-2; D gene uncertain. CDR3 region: CASSLRRRSSYNEQFF. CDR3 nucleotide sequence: TGTGCCAGCAGCTTAAGGCGGCGTAGCTCCTACAATGAGCAGTTCTTC.